The 30 T cell receptor beta chains in this list originate from one sample, sequenced in a study of Graves' ophthalmopathy and Graves' hyperthyroidism. Amplified material comprised TCR beta CDR3 regions derived from RNA transcripts. The workflow started with a first-round RT-PCR run with HTBI primers and then moved on to a second-round multiplex PCR. Each CDR3 protein gets one entry after TCRdb re-called the multiplex PCR reads with MiXCR. The sample shows some 350,000 distinct CDR3 sequences, 17% of them seen only once. Sequenced input: peripheral blood. These receptors originate from an adult woman with stable Graves' hyperthyroidism.

This clonotype was picked up many times. V and J are TRBV19 and TRBJ1-5; 8 bases align to TRBD1. Looked up from germline, CDR1 is LNHDA and CDR2 is SQIVND (reference sequence). The CDR3 loop spans 19 amino acids. The V and J ends lost 1 base and 2 bases, in that order; junction bases with no gene match: 13. The CDR3 reads CASSIVKNRKGQGNQPQHF. CDR3 DNA sequence: TGTGCCAGTAGTATAGTCAAGAATCGGAAGGGACAGGGCAATCAGCCCCAGCATTTT.

This clonotype came up many times. The chain has TRBV9 and TRBJ2-7, with TRBD1 matching 9 bases. Looked up from germline, CDR1 is SGDLS and CDR2 is YYNGEE. The trim removed 4 bases at V and 4 bases at J, leaving 9 bases unmatched. This CDR3 has 15 amino acids. The CDR3 protein is CASSRGGQGTYEQYF. The CDR3 DNA sequence: TGTGCCAGCAGCAGAGGGGGACAGGGAACATACGAGCAGTACTTC.

In its sample, this clonotype was seen many times. The V and J genes are TRBV7-3 and TRBJ2-5; 8 positions agree with TRBD2. The CDR3 totals 15 residues. V was pared by 4 bases and J by 4 bases, with 8 bases of the junction left unmatched. Germline V gene lookup returns CDR1 SGHTA and CDR2 FQGTGA. The CDR3 spells CASSSSGGPSETQYF. The CDR3 coding sequence is TGTGCCAGCAGCTCCTCGGGAGGGCCCTCAGAGACCCAGTACTTC. Using reference TRBV7-3 and TRBJ2-5 for the parts outside the CDR3, the full variable domain is GAGVSQTPSNKVTEKGKYVELRCDPISGHTALYWYRQSLGQGPEFLIYFQGTGAADDSGLPNDRFFAVRPEGSVSTLKIQRTERGDSAVYLCASSSSGGPSETQYFGPGTRLLVL.

This clonotype was counted at least ten times. V is TRBV6-2 or TRBV6-3 and J is TRBJ2-7, with 7 bases fitting TRBD2. Trimming cost V 0 bases and J 0 bases; bases outside gene matches: 8. This CDR3 comprises 17 residues. Germline values: CDR1 MNHEY, CDR2 SVGEGT. In nucleotides, the CDR3 is TGTGCCAGCAGTTACTCTATGACTAGCCGAACCTCCTACGAGCAGTACTTC. It codes for CASSYSMTSRTSYEQYF.

This clonotype was counted at least ten times. This rearrangement joins TRBV7-9 to TRBJ2-7; D call uncertain. Germline V gene data show CDR1 as SEHNR and CDR2 as FQNEAQ (reference sequence). The CDR3 is 11 amino acids. Trimming stripped 2 bases from V and 6 bases from J, with 5 bases between. The CDR3 bases are TGTGCCAGCAGCTTATTCCTCGAGCAGTACTTC. Protein sequence: CASSLFLEQYF.

This clonotype was counted at least ten times. V and J are TRBV28 and TRBJ1-5; D gene uncertain. Germline V gene data show CDR1 as MDHEN and CDR2 as SYDVKM. V was trimmed by 2 bases and J by 4 bases, leaving 9 bases between them. The CDR3 extends over 14 amino acids. CDR3 loop: CASSLRTENQPQHF. The CDR3, as DNA: TGTGCCAGCAGTTTAAGGACCGAAAATCAGCCCCAGCATTTT. Together with reference TRBV28 and TRBJ1-5, the CDR3 gives the full variable domain: DVKVTQSSRYLVKRTGEKVFLECVQDMDHENMFWYRQDPGLGLRLIYFSYDVKMKEKGDIPEGYSVSREKKERFSLILESASTNQTSMYLCASSLRTENQPQHFGDGTRLSIL.

This clonotype was detected many times. The chain couples TRBV28 to TRBJ2-5; TRBD1 is a possible D gene (6 bases). This CDR3 contains 14 residues. V was clipped by 2 bases and J by 2 bases, with 9 bases between them. Germline lookup yields CDR1 MDHEN and CDR2 SYDVKM. This CDR3 is CASSLEDRQETQYF. CDR3 coding DNA: TGTGCCAGCAGTTTAGAGGACAGACAAGAGACCCAGTACTTC. Full variable domain (rest looked up from reference TRBV28 and TRBJ2-5): DVKVTQSSRYLVKRTGEKVFLECVQDMDHENMFWYRQDPGLGLRLIYFSYDVKMKEKGDIPEGYSVSREKKERFSLILESASTNQTSMYLCASSLEDRQETQYFGPGTRLLVL.

At least ten counts were recorded for this clonotype. The chain has TRBV20-1 and TRBJ2-5, with 7 nucleotides matching TRBD2. The CDR3 has 16 residues. Unmatched junction bases numbered 14, after V lost 6 bases and J lost 1 base. Per germline, CDR1 DFQATT and CDR2 SNEGSKA (reference sequence). The DNA for the CDR3 is TGCAGTGCCCCCGATCGGGGGGTCGGTGTCCAAGAGACCCAGTACTTC. It translates to CSAPDRGVGVQETQYF.

This clonotype has at least ten counts. The rearrangement joins TRBV7-2 to TRBJ2-5; 11 bases map to TRBD2. Germline V CDR1 and CDR2: SGHTA, FQGNSA. The ends lost 2 bases at V and 4 bases at J; junction bases unmatched: 6. The CDR3 covers 16 residues. CDR3: CASSLFGLAGRETQYF. DNA for the CDR3: TGTGCCAGCAGCTTATTTGGACTAGCGGGTCGAGAGACCCAGTACTTC.

The chain links TRBV6-5 to TRBJ2-5, with 8 bases aligning to TRBD2. The V gene end was trimmed by 5 bases and the J gene end by 14 bases; junction bases not matched to a gene: 16. CDR3 length: 14 residues. The germline CDR1 and CDR2 sequences are MNHEY and SVGAGI. The CDR3 region is CASSHGGAQETPYF. In DNA form, the CDR3 reads TGTGCCAGCAGTCACGGGGGGGCACAAGAGACCCCATACTTC.

This clonotype appeared many times. The chain uses TRBV28 and TRBJ1-5; weak D call: TRBD1 (6 bases). The CDR3 covers 16 residues. Germline CDR1 and CDR2: MDHEN and SYDVKM. Deletions cut 6 bases from V and 4 bases from J, with 19 bases between. In nucleotides, the CDR3 is TGTGCCAGCAGGGGAGGGGGGCAGGGGAAAAATCAGCCCCAGCATTTT. This sequence encodes CASRGGGQGKNQPQHF.

As for this clonotype: Compared with germline, one end of the junction differs, possibly owing to a read error. The rearrangement uses TRBV13 and TRBJ1-6; the D is unclear. Germline V gene sequence: CDR1 PRHDT, CDR2 FYEKMQ (reference sequence). CDR3 length: 14 amino acids. This CDR3 reads CASSEEARHSPLHF. The CDR3 nucleotides are TGCGCCAGCAGCGAAGAAGCCCGCCATTCACCCCTCCACTTT.

This clonotype was found many times. This chain connects TRBV6-1 to TRBJ1-2; 8 bases line up with TRBD1. The CDR3 covers 14 residues. Per germline, CDR1 MNHNS and CDR2 SASEGT. With V trimmed by 6 bases and J by 2 bases, 5 bases remained unmatched. The CDR3 bases are TGTGCCAGCAGGGCATCAGGGGGCAACTATGGCTACACCTTC. Protein product: CASRASGGNYGYTF.

This clonotype was recorded many times. The chain couples TRBV10-1 to TRBJ1-3; D unresolved. The V gene's germline CDR1 is WNHNN and CDR2 SYGVQD (reference sequence). Between the trimmed V and J ends, which lost 0 bases and 1 base, there was a span of 7 bases. The CDR3 spans 15 residues. The CDR3 protein is CASSESLGSGNTIYF. CDR3 nucleotide sequence: TGCGCCAGCAGTGAGTCCCTGGGATCTGGAAACACCATATATTTT.

The chain uses TRBV4-3 and TRBJ2-7; D gene ambiguous. The CDR3 is 15 amino acids. Germline V gives CDR1 LGHNA, CDR2 YSLEER. With 0 bases removed from V and 3 bases from J, the gap between germline ends came to 12 bases. The DNA of the CDR3 is TGCGCCAGCAGCCAAGATTTTGGTGAACTCTACGAGCAGTACTTC. Amino acid sequence: CASSQDFGELYEQYF.

In its sample, this clonotype was seen many times. The chain carries TRBV24-1 and TRBJ1-1; 7 nucleotides line up with TRBD1. V gave up 7 bases and J gave up 2 bases; unmatched junction bases: 12. The CDR3 loop spans 16 amino acids. Germline V gene sequence: CDR1 KGHDR, CDR2 SFDVKD. Written as DNA, the CDR3 is TGTGCCACCAGAATCATAAGGGGACAGTGCAACACTGAAGCTTTCTTT. This codes for CATRIIRGQCNTEAFF.

This clonotype was seen many times. One junction end disagrees with the germline gene, perhaps due to a read error. J is TRBJ2-5 and V is TRBV7-2, with D maybe TRBD1 (8 bases). CDR1 is SGHTA and CDR2 is FQGNSA in the germline V gene. The CDR3 totals 15 residues. The DNA of the CDR3 is TGTGCCAGCAGCCAGGGGGCTAGCGGCCAAGGGACCCAGTACTTC. This encodes CASSQGASGQGTQYF. Full variable domain (missing parts from reference TRBV7-2 and TRBJ2-5): GAGVSQSPSNKVTEKGKDVELRCDPISGHTALYWYRQSLGQGLEFLIYFQGNSAPDKSGLPSDRFSAERTGGSVSTLTIQRTQQEDSAVYLCASSQGASGQGTQYFGPGTRLLVL.

This clonotype was seen at least ten times. The gene calls are TRBV27 and TRBJ1-6, with no clear D. Trimming shortened V by 0 bases and J by 10 bases, and 7 bases separated the two germline ends. Germline CDR1 MNHEY, CDR2 SMNVEV (reference sequence). The CDR3 runs 13 residues. The CDR3 sequence: CASSLSGPSPLHF. CDR3 nucleotide sequence: TGTGCCAGCAGTTTATCCGGGCCGTCACCCCTCCACTTT.

Regarding this clonotype: The junction shows a germline mismatch at one end, possibly a read error. The chain employs TRBV28 and TRBJ2-4; D is perhaps TRBD2 (5 bases). CDR3 size: 14 residues. Germline values: CDR1 MDHEN, CDR2 SYDVKM. As DNA, the CDR3 is TGTGCCAGCAGTGTGACCCTAGCCAAAAACATTAAGTACTTC. Its translation: CASSVTLAKNIKYF.

This clonotype was recorded at least ten times. This chain connects TRBV12-3 or TRBV12-4 to TRBJ2-5; 10 bases line up with TRBD2. V trimming: 6 bases; J trimming: 5 bases; junction bases outside the gene matches: 12. The CDR3 is made up of 16 amino acids. In nucleotides, the CDR3 is TGTGCCAGCAGCCAATCTGAAGCGGGAGGGGTGGAGACCCAGTACTTC. It yields the protein CASSQSEAGGVETQYF.

This clonotype appeared many times. This chain uses TRBV10-1 with TRBJ2-2, with D perhaps matching TRBD1 or TRBD2 (5 bases each). Trimming removed 6 bases from V and 1 base from J, with 15 bases in between. The CDR3 totals 16 residues. Germline V gene lookup returns CDR1 WNHNN and CDR2 SYGVQD (reference sequence). The CDR3 is CASSKNGAGNTGELFF. In DNA form, the CDR3 reads TGCGCCAGCAGCAAAAACGGGGCGGGGAACACCGGGGAGCTGTTTTTT.

This clonotype was detected ten times or more. V is TRBV19 and J is TRBJ1-5; no reliable D call. This CDR3 has 14 amino acids. Germline V gene data show CDR1 as LNHDA and CDR2 as SQIVND (reference sequence). The V gene lost 5 bases and the J gene lost 1 base, with 9 bases spanning the gap. CDR3 bases: TGTGCCAGTAGTTCCCAGTTAAGCAATCAGCCCCAGCATTTT. Translating gives CASSSQLSNQPQHF.

This clonotype occurred a few times. The chain combines TRBV29-1 with TRBJ1-1; D is undetermined. V lost 4 bases, J lost 0 bases, and 9 bases lay in between. CDR3 length equals 13 residues. Germline V gene data show CDR1 as SQVTM and CDR2 as ANQGSEA. The CDR3 coding sequence is TGCAGCGTTGGTGAAGCTTTGAACACTGAAGCTTTCTTT. It encodes CSVGEALNTEAFF.

This clonotype was detected many times. This chain connects TRBV5-4 to TRBJ2-7; no reliable D call. Germline CDR1 is SGHNT and CDR2 is YYREEE (reference sequence). This CDR3 is 14 amino acids long. Trimming removed 3 bases from V and 3 bases from J, with 13 bases in between. Here the CDR3 reads CASSSIPADYEQYF. The CDR3 DNA follows: TGTGCCAGCAGCTCTATCCCGGCCGACTACGAGCAGTACTTC. The full variable domain, in which reference TRBV5-4 and TRBJ2-7 provide the parts outside the CDR3, is ETGVTQSPTHLIKTRGQQVTLRCSSQSGHNTVSWYQQALGQGPQFIFQYYREEENGRGNFPPRFSGLQFPNYSSELNVNALELDDSALYLCASSSIPADYEQYFGPGTRLTVT.

At least ten counts were recorded for this clonotype. The V and J genes are TRBV7-2 and TRBJ2-2; D gene unclear. The CDR3 has 16 residues. The germline gives CDR1 SGHTA, CDR2 FQGNSA. The V and J ends lost 2 bases and 2 bases respectively, with 12 bases between them. The CDR3 spells CASSLMALVNTGELFF. The DNA for the CDR3 is TGTGCCAGCAGCTTAATGGCTCTAGTTAACACCGGGGAGCTGTTTTTT.

This clonotype was observed many times. V and J are TRBV7-8 and TRBJ2-7, with TRBD2 as a possible D gene (6 bases). The CDR3 totals 17 residues. Germline V gene data show CDR1 as SGHVS and CDR2 as FQNEAQ. Trimming stripped 4 bases from V and 4 bases from J, with 23 bases between. CDR3 region: CASSSSEWVLAKYEQYF. The CDR3 bases are TGTGCCAGCAGCTCTTCTGAGTGGGTCCTAGCGAAGTACGAGCAGTACTTC.

In its sample, this clonotype was seen many times. This chain connects TRBV19 to TRBJ2-7; the D gene is possibly TRBD1 (6 bases). V was pared by 6 bases and J by 0 bases, with 12 bases between. The CDR3 runs 14 residues. Germline V gene sequence: CDR1 LNHDA, CDR2 SQIVND (reference sequence). The CDR3: CASSITGSSYEQYF. The DNA for the CDR3 is TGTGCCAGTAGCATCACAGGGAGCTCCTACGAGCAGTACTTC.

This clonotype was counted many times. This sequence joins TRBV29-1 and TRBJ2-4; 9 bases align to TRBD2. The CDR3 sequence is 11 residues long. The ends lost 3 bases at V and 12 bases at J; junction bases unmatched: 3. Germline V lookup: CDR1 SQVTM, CDR2 ANQGSEA. CDR3 sequence reads: CSVEAGGPQYF. The CDR3 DNA reads as TGCAGCGTTGAGGCGGGAGGGCCTCAGTACTTC.

This clonotype appeared many times. V gene TRBV6-1 combines with J gene TRBJ2-3; TRBD2 aligns across 8 bases. The CDR3 covers 14 residues. CDR1 and CDR2 (germline): MNHNS, SASEGT. Losses at the gene ends were 3 bases for V and 4 bases for J; bases not matched to a gene: 3. The CDR3 region is CASSEKREPDTQYF. The CDR3 nucleotides are TGTGCCAGCAGTGAGAAGCGGGAGCCAGATACGCAGTATTTT.

This clonotype was picked up many times. V and J are TRBV5-6 and TRBJ2-2, with 7 bases matching TRBD1. CDR3 length: 14 residues. Trimming cost V 4 bases and J 7 bases; bases outside gene matches: 7. Germline V gene sequence: CDR1 SGHDT, CDR2 YYEEEE. Here the CDR3 DNA reads TGTGCCAGCAGCCGACAGGGCAAAGGCGGGGAGCTGTTTTTT. It codes for CASSRQGKGGELFF.